The clone carrying this TCR beta chain was counted between two and nine times. Profiled with immunoSEQ multiplex PCR; TCRdb holds only in-frame clones, not every one. The table has roughly 400,000 clones, about 90% seen once. The source of the sample is a study of blood T cell repertoires in COVID-19. This CDR3 has 18 amino acids. J gave up 4 bases and V 2 bases, and 16 bases lay outside the gene matches. Germline V CDR1 and CDR2: LNHDA, SQIVND (reference sequence). Sequencing was done on a sample of peripheral blood. The rearrangement joins TRBV19 to TRBJ1-2, with 7 nucleotides matching TRBD1. The sequence was collected from a woman aged 55-70 years with COVID-19, enrolled during active disease. The chain's CDR3 is CASSIPHSGGQDAYGYTF. The CDR3 nucleotides read TGTGCCAGTAGTATACCCCACTCCGGTGGACAGGACGCCTATGGCTACACCTTC.